This section outlines one T cell receptor beta chain sequence together with its context. What this receptor recognizes is not known. Per-base qualities were not stored, and no clone one base away is much larger. Sequences PRHDT (CDR1) and FYEKMQ (CDR2) are obtained from the germline V gene (reference sequence). Counted from cysteine to phenylalanine, this CDR3 has 14 amino acids. Only the CDR3 DNA stays, 42 bases, in frame from base 1. V is pared back by 5 bases and J by 7 bases, with 17 bases lying between the germline termini. The library was generated by the immunoSEQ multiplex PCR assay. For the multiplex PCR, a mixture combining 60 forward primers for TCR Vbeta segments and 13 reverse primers for TCR Jbeta segments was used. Amplification of the CDR3 region of rearranged TCR beta genes was performed with a multiplex PCR assay on genomic DNA. Amplified TCR beta libraries were sequenced as 87-base-pair reads on the Illumina HiSeq System. In the original analysis: In a later analysis, tens of millions of unique TCR beta chains were counted across the 650 to 750 repertoires, and some 10 million of these chains were shared by at least two donors. A nearest-neighbor algorithm error-corrected the raw reads and collapsed the reads into unique sequences, merging closely related sequences to remove PCR and sequencing errors. V, D and J gene segments were assigned by aligning CDR3 sequences to IMGT reference sequences. Each retained sequence needed at least a six-nucleotide match to both a V gene segment and a J gene segment. Rearrangements were classified as productive when the CDR3 lacked stop codons and remained in frame with V and J, and all other rearrangements were classified as non-productive. CDR3 was defined by IMGT convention, running from the second conserved V-encoded cysteine to the conserved J-encoded phenylalanine. The earlier analysis of about 560 of the donors excluded any sequence lacking an unambiguous match to a single V gene segment. An earlier analysis of almost 600 of the donors classified V segments as functional when productive rearrangements were above 56.7% and as segregating when the standard deviation between donors was above 5%. A statistical classification framework was built for diagnosing cytomegalovirus status from the catalog of TCR beta chain sequences. In a later analysis, V and J genes were assigned by comparing TCR nucleotide sequences against IMGT/GENE-DB human TR gene sequences. A later analysis assigned CDR3 sequences and most-parsimonious VDJ recombination scenarios with the TCRdist pipeline. In a later analysis, each TCR beta chain was defined by its CDR3 amino acid sequence together with its V-gene family, and reads lacking a unique V-gene family were excluded. A later analysis removed over 500 highly shared, low-generation-probability nucleotide sequences to deal with suspected cross-contamination and a sequencing artifact. For each public chain, a later analysis derived a clonal expansion index from normalized ranks of inferred template counts within each repertoire. Generation probabilities in a later analysis came from a VDJ recombination model fitted to out-of-frame rearrangements, and those results were checked against IGoR. A later analysis scored TCR-TCR, TCR-HLA and TCR-CMV co-occurrence with hypergeometric tests, applying a repertoire-size bias correction to TCR pairs. False discovery rates were estimated in a later analysis by permuting HLA or CMV assignments 20 times. In a later analysis, co-occurring TCRs were grouped using DBSCAN, and TCRdist sequence similarity was added for clustering within HLA-allele-positive subsets. For co-occurrence clustering, repertoires with fewer than 30,000 or more than 120,000 public chains were excluded, along with roughly five repertoires with anomalous nucleotide sharing. TCRdb retrieved this table from immuneACCESS and kept in-frame rearrangements only. Not all clones are present; in checked studies, unresolved V genes account for under half, and no reason is known for the remainder. V and J calls and clone size follow that table, whereas D and trimming were derived from the DNA. The sample table contains around 180,000 clones; only one count was recorded for 81% of them. The leading ten clones occupy about 1.8% of the sample.

The source of the sample is a study of cytomegalovirus exposure and HLA in healthy donors (dated by TCRdb to 2016 to 2017). General notes on the study: In an earlier analysis of approximately 500 of the donors, about 270 Gb of sequence data and some 120 million unique TCR beta sequences from roughly 190 million T cells were reported. Around 300 gigabases of sequencing data and 80 million or so unique TCR sequences were included in an early release covering roughly 700 HLA-typed donors. Among the approximately 400 genotyped donors, roughly 80% belonged to the genetic ancestry cluster associated with self-reported Caucasian donors. The aim of the study was to test whether cataloging public T cell receptors could identify signatures of past pathogen exposure. The T cell repertoires of 666 subjects were profiled by immunosequencing and related to cytomegalovirus serostatus. In addition to the first cohort of approximately 670 subjects, a separate validation cohort of 120 different subjects was used. The study combined high-throughput TCR immunosequencing, statistical association of individual TCRs with disease status, and machine learning to predict cytomegalovirus infection status. A later analysis re-examined previously published TCR beta repertoires from about 700 donors and added high-resolution HLA genotyping to investigate patterns of TCR occurrence. Rather than using new phenotypic data, the later analysis identified candidate immune exposures from TCR beta sequences and from how often those sequences occurred across donors. In an earlier analysis of around 540 of the donors, high-throughput TCR beta sequencing was used to judge whether each TCR beta V gene segment behaved as functional or pseudogenic. Donor age, sex, ethnicity and CMV serostatus were collected together with the repertoire data. Genome-wide SNP genotypes for about 60% of the roughly 670 donors were used in a later genetic analysis, which treated that subset as a discovery cohort. Every repertoire in the discovery cohort had been generated on one and the same sequencing platform. HLA typing covered class I and class II loci at four-digit resolution. The number of typed donors differed by locus: roughly 629-640 for A, B, C, DRB1 and DQB1; 522 for DQA1; approximately 600 for DPA1; and about 470 for DPB1. A handful of DR-DQ haplotypes were handled as single units for association and clustering because linkage in the cohort was strong. On average, around 240,000 unique TCR beta nucleotide sequences were sequenced per donor among about 400 genotyped donors of the cohort, with roughly 18% of those sequences being non-productive.

The cohort was made up of approximately 700 healthy bone marrow donors. Cohort members were all nominally healthy when sampled, although unrecorded immune exposures were likely present. The donor tested CMV seronegative, placing the donor among the 350 or so seronegative members of the cohort. Each donor provided a peripheral blood sample, and peripheral blood mononuclear cells were used for TCR beta sequencing. The Qiagen DNeasy Blood Extraction Kit was used to extract genomic DNA from the blood cell samples. What the authors observed across the whole study: In vitro tests confirmed that a few of the cytomegalovirus-associated TCR beta chains recognize cytomegalovirus antigens. The earlier analysis of almost 600 of the donors excluded roughly 17 rarely observed V segments, including chromosome 9 orphons, because counts were too low. In both the original and validation cohorts, the classifier was reported to diagnose cytomegalovirus status with high specificity and sensitivity. Sequencing depth was assumed to be roughly uniform across donors in the presence/absence analyses, though that assumption may not hold. Linkage disequilibrium might explain the correlated functional status among segregating V segments, but an unknown experimental factor could not be excluded. An association between a missense DCLRE1C variant and V-gene and J-gene trimming of TCR beta chains was found in a later genetic analysis and replicated in an independent cohort. According to a later analysis, parvovirus B19, influenza, CMV and Epstein-Barr virus appeared linked to several top co-occurrence clusters. According to the authors, the approach could potentially be generalized to other disease states and immunological phenotypes. The study listed approximately 160 TCR beta chains as associated with cytomegalovirus. In a later genetic analysis, fewer N-insertions in productive TCRs were reported among donors in an Asian-associated ancestry cluster than the approximately 670-donor mean. In a later analysis, most CMV-associated TCR beta chains were found to appear HLA-restricted, with HLA associations seemingly driven largely by CMV exposure. When HLA alleles, especially DR and DQ, strongly co-occurred, TCR associations were difficult to assign to individual alleles. In a later analysis, TCR association rates were found to vary across HLA loci, with the most associated TCRs seen for DRB1 alleles and the fewest for HLA-C alleles. In this cohort, only TCR beta chains were sequenced, and detectable features were limited by the absence of alpha or paired-chain data. For the cohort, immune exposure information was limited to CMV serostatus. The sequencing pipeline was judged likely to have produced a cluster of highly shared sequence variants as a technical artifact. The 87-base-pair reads could not distinguish some IMGT-functional V segments, including TRBV6-2 and TRBV6-3, so those segments were excluded. While some public TCRs were present in many individuals, most TCR sequences turned up only very rarely across donors. HLA typing was unavailable for some donors at each locus, so association tests used only the typed subset. A later analysis found that HLA-associated TCR beta chains were more clonally expanded and had lower generation probabilities than equally common non-associated chains. Specific HLA alleles were associated with around 18,000 TCR beta sequences at a false discovery rate of 0.05 in a later analysis. A further reported finding was that TCR beta sequences accurately predicted the HLA-A and HLA-B alleles for most subjects in the first cohort. In an earlier analysis of 587 of the donors, most TCR beta V segments appeared in productive rearrangements about 90% or about 30% of the time, broadly matching IMGT annotations.

This TCR was sampled from a man aged 18 to 30 in good health and CMV-seronegative. The specimen was PBMCs. The chain joins TRBV13 to TRBJ1-2, and perhaps TRBD1 as D gene, on 6 matching bases. The CDR3 region reads CASSDLGGQTGYTF. The nucleotide sequence is given as TGTGCCAGCAGCGACCTGGGTGGACAGACTGGCTACACCTTC.